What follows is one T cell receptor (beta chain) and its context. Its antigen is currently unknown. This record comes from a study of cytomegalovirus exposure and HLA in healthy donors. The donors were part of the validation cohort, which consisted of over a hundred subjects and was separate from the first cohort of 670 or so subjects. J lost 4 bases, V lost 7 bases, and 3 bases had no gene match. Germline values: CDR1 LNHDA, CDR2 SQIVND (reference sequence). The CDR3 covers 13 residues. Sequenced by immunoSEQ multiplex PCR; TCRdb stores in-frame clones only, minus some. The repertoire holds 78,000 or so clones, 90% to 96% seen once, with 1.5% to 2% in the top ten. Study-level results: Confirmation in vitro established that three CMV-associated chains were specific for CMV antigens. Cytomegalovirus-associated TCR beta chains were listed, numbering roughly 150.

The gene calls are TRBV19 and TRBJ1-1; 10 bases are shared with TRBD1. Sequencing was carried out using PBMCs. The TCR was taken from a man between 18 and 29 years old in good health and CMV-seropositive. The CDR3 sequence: CASTRTGGTEAFF. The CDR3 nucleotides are TGTGCCAGTACTAGGACAGGGGGCACTGAAGCTTTCTTT.